This T cell receptor beta chain was retrieved from a study of cytomegalovirus exposure and HLA in healthy donors. The CDR3 spans 17 residues. Germline CDR1 is SGHDN and CDR2 is FVKESK. J gave up 9 bases and V 4 bases, and 11 bases lay outside the gene matches. Of note for this clone: The antigen is unknown.

Study-level results: Differences between HLA loci emerged in a later analysis of TCR association rates, with DRB1 most and HLA-C fewest.

PCR involved 60 Vbeta and 13 Jbeta primers. The method was immunoSEQ multiplex PCR; TCRdb's version includes in-frame clones alone and lacks a portion of them. The profile covers 100,000 to 150,000 clones, with 55% to 75% appearing a single time and around 2.6% taken by the ten largest. The chain employs TRBV14 and TRBJ2-1, with TRBD2 matching over 14 bases. The sequencing input was PBMCs. This sequence was found in a human donor in good health. In DNA, the CDR3 is TGTGCCAGCAGCCCTCTTACCGGGACTAGCGGGAGAGGTGAGCAGTTCTTC. Protein: CASSPLTGTSGRGEQFF.